This TCR beta chain is from a study of OX40 agonist ivuxolimab in advanced cancers. Comment on this clone: The target antigen is unknown.

Sequencing used immunoSEQ multiplex PCR; TCRdb keeps in-frame clones, though not all of them. The repertoire holds about 69,000 clones, with roughly nine tenths as singletons. Autoimmune disease history or systemic immunosuppression disqualified patients. Broader study findings: Normalized T-cell clonal expansion was also low in a subset of nonresponders.

The CDR3 runs 13 residues. Unmatched junction bases numbered 4, after V lost 6 bases and J lost 2 bases. The germline V gene has CDR1 MDHEN and CDR2 SYDVKM. This TCR was recovered from an adult with an advanced solid tumor such as melanoma, head and neck, liver or kidney cancer. The V call is TRBV28, the J call TRBJ2-7, with 7 positions matching TRBD2. The starting material was CD4+ or CD8+ T cells sorted from blood, obtained in a trial of the OX40 agonist ivuxolimab. The CDR3 protein is CASRASGPYEQYF. CDR3 sequence (DNA): TGTGCCAGCAGGGCTAGCGGCCCCTACGAGCAGTACTTC. Using reference TRBV28 and TRBJ2-7 for the parts outside the CDR3, the full variable domain is DVKVTQSSRYLVKRTGEKVFLECVQDMDHENMFWYRQDPGLGLRLIYFSYDVKMKEKGDIPEGYSVSREKKERFSLILESASTNQTSMYLCASRASGPYEQYFGPGTRLTVT.